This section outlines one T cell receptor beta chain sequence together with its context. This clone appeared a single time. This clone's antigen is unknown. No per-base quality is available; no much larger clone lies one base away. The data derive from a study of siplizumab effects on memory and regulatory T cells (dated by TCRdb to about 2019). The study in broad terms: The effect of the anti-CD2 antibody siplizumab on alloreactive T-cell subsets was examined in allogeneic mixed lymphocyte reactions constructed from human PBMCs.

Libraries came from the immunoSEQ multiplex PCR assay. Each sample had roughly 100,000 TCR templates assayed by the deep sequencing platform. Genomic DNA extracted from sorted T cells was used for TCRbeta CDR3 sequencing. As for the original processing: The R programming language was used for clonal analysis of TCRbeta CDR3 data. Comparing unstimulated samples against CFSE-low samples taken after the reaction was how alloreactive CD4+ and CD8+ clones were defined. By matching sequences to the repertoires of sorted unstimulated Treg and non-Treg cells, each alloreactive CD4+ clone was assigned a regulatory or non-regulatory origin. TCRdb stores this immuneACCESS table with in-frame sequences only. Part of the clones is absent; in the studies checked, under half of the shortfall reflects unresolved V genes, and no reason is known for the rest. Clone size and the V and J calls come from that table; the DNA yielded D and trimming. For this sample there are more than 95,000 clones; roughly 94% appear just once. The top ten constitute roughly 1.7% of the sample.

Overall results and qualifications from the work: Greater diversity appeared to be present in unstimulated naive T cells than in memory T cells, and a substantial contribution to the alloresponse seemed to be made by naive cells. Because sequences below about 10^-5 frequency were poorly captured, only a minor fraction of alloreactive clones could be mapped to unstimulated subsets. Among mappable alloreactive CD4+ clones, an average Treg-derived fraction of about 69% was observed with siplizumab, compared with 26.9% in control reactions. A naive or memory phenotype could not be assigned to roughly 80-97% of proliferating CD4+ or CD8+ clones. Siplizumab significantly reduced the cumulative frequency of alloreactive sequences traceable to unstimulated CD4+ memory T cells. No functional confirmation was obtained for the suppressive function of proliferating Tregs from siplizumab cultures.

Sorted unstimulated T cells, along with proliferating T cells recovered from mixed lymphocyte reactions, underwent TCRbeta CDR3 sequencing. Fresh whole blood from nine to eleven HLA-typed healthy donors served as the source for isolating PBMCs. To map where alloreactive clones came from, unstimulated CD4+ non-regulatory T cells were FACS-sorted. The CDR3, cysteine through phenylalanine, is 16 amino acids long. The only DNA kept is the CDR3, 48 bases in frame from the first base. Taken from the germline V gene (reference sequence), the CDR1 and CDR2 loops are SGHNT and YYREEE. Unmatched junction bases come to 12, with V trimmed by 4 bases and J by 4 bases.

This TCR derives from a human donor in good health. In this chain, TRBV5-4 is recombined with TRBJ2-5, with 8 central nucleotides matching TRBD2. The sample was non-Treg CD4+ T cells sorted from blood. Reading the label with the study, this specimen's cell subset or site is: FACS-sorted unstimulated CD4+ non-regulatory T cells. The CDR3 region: CASSDGGGRRGETQYF. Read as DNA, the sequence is TGTGCCAGCAGCGATGGGGGCGGGAGGAGAGGAGAGACCCAGTACTTC. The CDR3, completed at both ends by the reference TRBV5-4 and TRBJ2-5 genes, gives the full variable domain ETGVTQSPTHLIKTRGQQVTLRCSSQSGHNTVSWYQQALGQGPQFIFQYYREEENGRGNFPPRFSGLQFPNYSSELNVNALELDDSALYLCASSDGGGRRGETQYFGPGTRLLVL.